These T cell receptor beta chains were read from a single sample in a study of early T cells in non-severe SARS-CoV-2 infection. MiXCR, applied by TCRdb to the 5' RACE reads, yields one record per CDR3 protein. Among tens of thousands of distinct CDR3 sequences listed, about 10% were seen once. The material sequenced was whole blood. These receptors originate from an adult who was a healthcare worker with PCR-confirmed SARS-CoV-2 infection or an uninfected control (not recorded which). The CDR3 runs from the conserved cysteine through the conserved F or W. The order of the fields is D gene, J gene, V gene, clone size, CDR3 DNA, CDR3 protein. A D gene is named only where the DNA matches it firmly. Rows give clone size only sometimes, using once, few, many, or a class for an expanded clone.

TRBD1,TRBJ1-6,TRBV6-2/TRBV6-3,many,TGTGCCAGCAGTTACGGGGGAACCGGGACAGGGGATTCACCCCTCCACTTT,CASSYGGTGTGDSPLHF
TRBD1,TRBJ2-7,TRBV2,many,TGTGCCAGCGGGACAGTCTACGAGCAGTACTTC,CASGTVYEQYF
-,TRBJ1-2,TRBV5-4,few,TGTGCCAGCAGCTCTGATGGAAACTATGGCTACACCTTC,CASSSDGNYGYTF
TRBD1,TRBJ1-1,TRBV6-2/TRBV6-3,-,TGTGCCAGCAGTCTGACAGGGTGGGACACTGAAGCTTTCTTT,CASSLTGWDTEAFF
-,TRBJ1-5,TRBV2,many,TGTGCCAGCAGTGAGCGGTCGGCCTCGATCGGTCAGCCCCAGCATTTT,CASSERSASIGQPQHF
TRBD1,TRBJ2-3,TRBV5-5,-,TGTGCCAGCAGCTTGTGGCGGCCGGGACAGGGAACGGTGAGCACAGATACGCAGTATTTT,CASSLWRPGQGTVSTDTQYF
-,TRBJ2-1,TRBV4-2,few,TGTGCCAGCAGCCAAGTGTCGGAATCGGATGAGCAGTTCTTC,CASSQVSESDEQFF
-,TRBJ1-6,TRBV7-9,medium-sized,TGTGCCAGCAGCTTAGATAATTCACCCCTCCACTTT,CASSLDNSPLHF
-,TRBJ2-5,TRBV19,many,TGTGCCAGTACCTTTGACGGCGAAGAGACCCAGTACTTC,CASTFDGEETQYF
-,TRBJ2-5,TRBV2,many,TGTGCCAGCAGTGATCCGTCTATACAGACCCAGTACTTC,CASSDPSIQTQYF
TRBD1,TRBJ1-1,TRBV29-1,many,TGCAGCGTTGCAACCCTGGGACAGGGGGTGAACACTGAAGCTTTCTTT,CSVATLGQGVNTEAFF
-,TRBJ1-5,TRBV6-2/TRBV6-3,medium-sized,TGTGCCAGCAGCCTAGCGTTGGGGGCCCCGAATCAGCCCCAGCATTTT,CASSLALGAPNQPQHF
-,TRBJ1-1,TRBV18,many,TGTGCCAGCTCACCCGACGGACAGAACACTGAAGCTTTCTTT,CASSPDGQNTEAFF
-,TRBJ1-2,TRBV5-1,-,TGCGCCAGCAGCTTGGTCGTTGGTGACTATGGCTACACCTTC,CASSLVVGDYGYTF
TRBD1,TRBJ1-1,TRBV10-1,many,TGCGCCAGCAGTGAAGGTCGAGGGGGCGGGACTGAAGCTTTCTTT,CASSEGRGGGTEAFF
-,TRBJ2-1,TRBV6-2/TRBV6-3,many,TGTGCCAGCTGCCGAGACAATGAGCAGTTCTTC,CASCRDNEQFF
-,TRBJ1-1,TRBV30,few,TGTGCCTGGAGTGCCTCCGGGCTCCAGGCTTTCTTT,CAWSASGLQAFF
-,TRBJ1-5,TRBV7-2,large,TGTGCCAGCAGCTTTTTTAATCAGCCCCAGCATTTT,CASSFFNQPQHF
-,TRBJ1-5,TRBV7-2,many,TGTGCCAGCAGCTTAAATTCGGATCAGCCCCAGCATTTT,CASSLNSDQPQHF
TRBD1,TRBJ1-1,TRBV10-3,many,TGTGCCATCAGTGAAAGGGACAGTGAAGCTTTCTTT,CAISERDSEAFF
TRBD2,TRBJ2-3,TRBV29-1,-,TGCAGCGCAAGACTAGCGGGGGATACGCAGTATTTT,CSARLAGDTQYF
-,TRBJ2-5,TRBV7-2,many,TGTGCCAGCAGCTCCCGGGACAACCAAGAGACCCAGTACTTC,CASSSRDNQETQYF
TRBD1,TRBJ1-3,TRBV6-5,many,TGTGCCAGCAGTTACCGGACAGGGGGAGGTCGAAACACCATATATTTT,CASSYRTGGGRNTIYF
-,TRBJ2-7,TRBV5-4,few,TGTGCCAGCAGCTTGGGCAGGGTATCCTACGAGCAGTACTTC,CASSLGRVSYEQYF
TRBD1,TRBJ2-7,TRBV5-5,many,TGTGCCAGCAGCCCTTTGATCGGGACAGGGGTCTACGAGCAGTACTTC,CASSPLIGTGVYEQYF
-,TRBJ2-3,TRBV15,few,TGTGCCACCAGCAGAGGCGGGGAGCTAGCGACAGATACGCAGTATTTT,CATSRGGELATDTQYF
-,TRBJ2-7,TRBV20-1,many,TGCAGTGCAATCGGACAGCCGGGCTACGAGCAGTACTTC,CSAIGQPGYEQYF
TRBD1,TRBJ2-7,TRBV29-1,many,TGCAGCGCCGAACAGGGGGCGGACGAGCAGTACTTC,CSAEQGADEQYF
-,TRBJ2-3,TRBV6-2/TRBV6-3,many,TGTGCCAGCAGTTACTCCCGGGGGCTGGGTACAGATACGCAGTATTTT,CASSYSRGLGTDTQYF